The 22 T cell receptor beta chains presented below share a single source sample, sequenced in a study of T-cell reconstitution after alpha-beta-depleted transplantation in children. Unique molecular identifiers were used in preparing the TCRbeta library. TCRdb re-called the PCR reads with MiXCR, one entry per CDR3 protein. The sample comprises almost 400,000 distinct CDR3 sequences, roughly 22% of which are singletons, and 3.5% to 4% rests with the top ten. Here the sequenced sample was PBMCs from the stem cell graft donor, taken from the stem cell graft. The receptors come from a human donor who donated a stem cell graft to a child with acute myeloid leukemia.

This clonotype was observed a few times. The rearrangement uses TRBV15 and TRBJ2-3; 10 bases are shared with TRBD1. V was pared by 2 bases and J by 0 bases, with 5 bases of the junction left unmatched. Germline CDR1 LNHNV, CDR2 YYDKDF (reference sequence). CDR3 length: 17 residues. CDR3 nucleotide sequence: TGTGCCACCAGCAGAAAATGGACAGGGGGGAGCACAGATACGCAGTATTTT. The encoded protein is CATSRKWTGGSTDTQYF.

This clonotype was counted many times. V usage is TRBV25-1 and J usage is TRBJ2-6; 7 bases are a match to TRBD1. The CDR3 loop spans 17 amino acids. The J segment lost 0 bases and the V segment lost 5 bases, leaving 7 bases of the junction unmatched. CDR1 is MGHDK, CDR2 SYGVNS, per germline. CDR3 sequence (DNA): TGTGCCAGCAGTTTCGAGACAGGGAGCTCTGGGGCCAACGTCCTGACTTTC. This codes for CASSFETGSSGANVLTF.

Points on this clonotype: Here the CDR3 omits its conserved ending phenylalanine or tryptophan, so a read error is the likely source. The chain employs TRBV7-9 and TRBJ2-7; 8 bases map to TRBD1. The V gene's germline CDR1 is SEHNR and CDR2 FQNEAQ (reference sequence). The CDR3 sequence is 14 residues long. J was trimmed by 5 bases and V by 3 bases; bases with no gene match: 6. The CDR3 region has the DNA TGTGCCAGCAGCTTCGACAGGGGTTTTGACGAGCAGTACTAC. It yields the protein CASSFDRGFDEQYY.

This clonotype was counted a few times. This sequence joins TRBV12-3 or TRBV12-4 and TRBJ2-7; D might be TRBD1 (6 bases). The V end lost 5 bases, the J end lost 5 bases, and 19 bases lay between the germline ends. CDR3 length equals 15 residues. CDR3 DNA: TGTGCCAGCAGTCCCAGACGCCAGGGGAACCACGAGCAGTACTTC. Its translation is CASSPRRQGNHEQYF.

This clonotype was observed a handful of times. As DNA, the CDR3 is TGTGCCAGCAGCAGATCTAGCGGGCTGATCGCGAACACCGGGGAGCTGTTTTTT. Encoded protein: CASSRSSGLIANTGELFF. This rearrangement joins TRBV12-3 or TRBV12-4 to TRBJ2-2; 8 bases agree with TRBD2. The V and J ends lost 6 bases and 0 bases, in that order; junction bases with no gene match: 12. This CDR3 region has 18 residues.

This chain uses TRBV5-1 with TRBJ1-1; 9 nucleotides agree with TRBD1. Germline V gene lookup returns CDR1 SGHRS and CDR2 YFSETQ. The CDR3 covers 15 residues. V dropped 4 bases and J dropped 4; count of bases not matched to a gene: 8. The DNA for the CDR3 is TGCGCCAGCAGCCTGGGACAGGGAGCGATCACTGAAGCTTTCTTT. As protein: CASSLGQGAITEAFF. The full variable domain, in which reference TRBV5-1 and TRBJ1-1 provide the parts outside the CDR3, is KAGVTQTPRYLIKTRGQQVTLSCSPISGHRSVSWYQQTPGQGLQFLFEYFSETQRNKGNFPGRFSGRQFSNSRSEMNVSTLELGDSALYLCASSLGQGAITEAFFGQGTRLTVV.

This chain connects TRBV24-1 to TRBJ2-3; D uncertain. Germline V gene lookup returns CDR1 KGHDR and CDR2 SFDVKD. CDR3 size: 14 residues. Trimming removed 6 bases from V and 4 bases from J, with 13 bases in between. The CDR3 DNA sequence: TGTGCCACCAGTACCACTACTCAATCAGATACGCAGTATTTT. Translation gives CATSTTTQSDTQYF.

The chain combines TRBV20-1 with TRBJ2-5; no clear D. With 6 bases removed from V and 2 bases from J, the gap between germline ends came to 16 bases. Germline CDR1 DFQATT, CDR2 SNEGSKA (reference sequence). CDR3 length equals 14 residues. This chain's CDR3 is CSAIILGKQETQYF. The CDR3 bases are TGCAGTGCCATTATTTTAGGCAAGCAAGAGACCCAGTACTTC.

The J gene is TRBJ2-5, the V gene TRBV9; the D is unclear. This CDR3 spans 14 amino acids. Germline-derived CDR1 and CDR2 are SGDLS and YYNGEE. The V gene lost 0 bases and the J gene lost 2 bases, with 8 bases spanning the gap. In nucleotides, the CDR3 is TGTGCCAGCAGCGTAGCGTACGGACAAGAGACCCAGTACTTC. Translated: CASSVAYGQETQYF.

The CDR3 nucleotides read TGTGCCAGCAGTGAAGAAGGCGACAGCTGCTACAATGAGCAGTTCTTC. Protein sequence: CASSEEGDSCYNEQFF. The chain carries TRBV6-1 and TRBJ2-1; tentative D call: TRBD1 (5 bases). With 1 base removed from V and 3 bases from J, the gap between germline ends came to 13 bases. CDR1 and CDR2 from the germline V gene are MNHNS and SASEGT. This CDR3 has 16 residues.

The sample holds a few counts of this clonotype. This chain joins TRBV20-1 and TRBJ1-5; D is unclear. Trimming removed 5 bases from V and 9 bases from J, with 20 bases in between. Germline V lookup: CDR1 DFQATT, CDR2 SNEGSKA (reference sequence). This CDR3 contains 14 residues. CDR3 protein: CSAFTGPEGAPQHF. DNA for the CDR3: TGCAGTGCTTTTACCGGCCCGGAGGGTGCGCCCCAGCATTTT.

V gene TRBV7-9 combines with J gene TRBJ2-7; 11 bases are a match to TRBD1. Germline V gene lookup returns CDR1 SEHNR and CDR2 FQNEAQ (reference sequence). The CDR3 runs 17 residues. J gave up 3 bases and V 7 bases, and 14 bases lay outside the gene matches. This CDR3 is CASTPEDGTGGNYEQYF. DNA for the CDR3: TGTGCCAGCACTCCTGAAGACGGGACAGGGGGGAACTACGAGCAGTACTTC.

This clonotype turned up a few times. CDR3 residues: CASRQVRDSKENGYTF. The DNA for the CDR3 is TGTGCCAGCAGACAAGTCCGGGACAGCAAAGAAAATGGCTACACCTTC. The genes are TRBV6-1 and TRBJ1-2; the match to TRBD1 covers 7 bases. The CDR3 spans 16 residues. Germline CDR1 is MNHNS and CDR2 is SASEGT. The V segment lost 6 bases and the J segment 6 bases; nucleotides outside the gene matches: 16.

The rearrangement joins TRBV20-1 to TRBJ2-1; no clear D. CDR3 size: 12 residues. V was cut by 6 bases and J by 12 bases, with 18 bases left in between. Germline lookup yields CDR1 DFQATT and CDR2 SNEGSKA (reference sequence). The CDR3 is CSALPRLKGQFF. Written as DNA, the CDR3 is TGCAGTGCGCTTCCTAGGCTCAAGGGGCAGTTCTTC.

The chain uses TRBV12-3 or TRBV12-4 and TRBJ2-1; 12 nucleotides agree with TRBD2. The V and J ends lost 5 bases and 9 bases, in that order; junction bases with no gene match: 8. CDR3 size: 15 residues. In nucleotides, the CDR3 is TGTGCCAGCAGTCCTGCTAGCGGGAGGGCAACTGAGCAGTTCTTC. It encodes CASSPASGRATEQFF.

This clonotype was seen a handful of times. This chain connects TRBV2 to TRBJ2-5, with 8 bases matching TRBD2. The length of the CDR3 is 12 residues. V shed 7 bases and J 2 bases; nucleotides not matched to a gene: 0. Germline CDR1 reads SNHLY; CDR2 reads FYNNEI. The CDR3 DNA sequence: TGTGCCAGCAAGCGGGAGCAAGAGACCCAGTACTTC. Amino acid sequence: CASKREQETQYF.

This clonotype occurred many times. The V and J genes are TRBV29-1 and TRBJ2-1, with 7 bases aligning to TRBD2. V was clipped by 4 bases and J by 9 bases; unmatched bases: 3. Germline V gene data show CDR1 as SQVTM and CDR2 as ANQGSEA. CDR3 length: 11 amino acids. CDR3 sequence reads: CSVGLAIEQFF. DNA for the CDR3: TGCAGCGTTGGACTAGCTATTGAGCAGTTCTTC.

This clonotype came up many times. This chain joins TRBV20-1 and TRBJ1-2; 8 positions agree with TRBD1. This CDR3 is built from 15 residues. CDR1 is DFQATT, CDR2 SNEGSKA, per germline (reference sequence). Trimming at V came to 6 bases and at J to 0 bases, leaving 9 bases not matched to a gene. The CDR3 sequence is CSADGTGQSNYGYTF. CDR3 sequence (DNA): TGCAGTGCCGACGGGACAGGTCAATCTAACTATGGCTACACCTTC.

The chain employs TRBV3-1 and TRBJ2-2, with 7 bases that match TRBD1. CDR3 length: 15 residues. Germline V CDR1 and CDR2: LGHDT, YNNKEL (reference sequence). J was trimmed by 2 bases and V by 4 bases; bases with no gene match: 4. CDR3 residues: CASSRDSANTGELFF. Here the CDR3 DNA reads TGTGCCAGCAGCCGGGACAGCGCTAACACCGGGGAGCTGTTTTTT.

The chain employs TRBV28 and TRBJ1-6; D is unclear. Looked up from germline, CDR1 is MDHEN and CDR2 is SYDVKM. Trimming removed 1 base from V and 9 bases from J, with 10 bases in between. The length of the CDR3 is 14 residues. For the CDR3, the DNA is TGTGCCAGCAGTTTATTTGGGGAGGGTTCACCCCTCCACTTT. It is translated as CASSLFGEGSPLHF.

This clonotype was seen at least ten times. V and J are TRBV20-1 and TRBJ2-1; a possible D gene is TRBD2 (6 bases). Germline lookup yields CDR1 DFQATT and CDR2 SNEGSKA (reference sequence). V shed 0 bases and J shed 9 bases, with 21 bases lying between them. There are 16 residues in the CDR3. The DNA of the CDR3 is TGCAGTGCTAGAGACGGGCTGCGGGGCCGCTCCGGTGAGCAGTTCTTC. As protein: CSARDGLRGRSGEQFF.

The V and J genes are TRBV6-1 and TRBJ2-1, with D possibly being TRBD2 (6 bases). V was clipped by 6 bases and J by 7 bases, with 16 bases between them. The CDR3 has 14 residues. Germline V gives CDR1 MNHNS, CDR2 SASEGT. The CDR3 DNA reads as TGTGCCAGCAGCCGGGATGTGGGAGGAAATGAGCAGTTCTTC. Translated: CASSRDVGGNEQFF.